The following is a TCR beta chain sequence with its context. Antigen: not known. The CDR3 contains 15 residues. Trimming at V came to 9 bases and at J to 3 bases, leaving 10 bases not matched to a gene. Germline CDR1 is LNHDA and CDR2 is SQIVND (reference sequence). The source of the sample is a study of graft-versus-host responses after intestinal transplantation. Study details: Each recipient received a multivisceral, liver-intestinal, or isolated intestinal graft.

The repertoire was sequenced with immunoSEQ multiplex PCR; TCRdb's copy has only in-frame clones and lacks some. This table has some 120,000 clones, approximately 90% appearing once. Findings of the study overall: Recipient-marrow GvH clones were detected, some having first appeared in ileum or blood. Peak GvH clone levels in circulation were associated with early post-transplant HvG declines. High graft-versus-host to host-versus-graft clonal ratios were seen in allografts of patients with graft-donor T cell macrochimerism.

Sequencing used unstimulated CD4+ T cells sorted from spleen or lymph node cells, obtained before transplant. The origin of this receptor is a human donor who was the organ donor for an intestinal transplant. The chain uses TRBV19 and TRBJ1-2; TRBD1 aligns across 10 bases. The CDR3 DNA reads TGTGCCAGCCGGGACAGGGGAGGACTAGACTATGGCTACACCTTC. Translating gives CASRDRGGLDYGYTF.